This is a list of T cell receptor beta chains from one sample in a study of T-cell reconstitution after alpha-beta-depleted transplantation in children. TCRdb itself ran the PCR reads through MiXCR, one entry per CDR3 protein. The profile shows 200,000 to 300,000 distinct CDR3 sequences, about a quarter of them singletons. This material consisted of PBMCs, taken before TCRalphabeta/CD19-depleted stem cell transplant. These receptors were taken from a girl under 10 years old with Fanconi anemia, due to receive a stem cell transplant. The CDR3 runs from the conserved cysteine through the conserved F or W. A D gene is named only where the DNA matches it firmly. Rows may omit the clone size; those that give it use once, few, many or a size class.

d_gene: NA; j_gene: TRBJ1-5; v_gene: TRBV20-1; abundance: NA; len: 12; CDR3nt: TGCAGTGCTAGCAGTAGCAATCAGCCCCAGCATTTT; CDR3aa: CSASSSNQPQHF
d_gene: NA; j_gene: TRBJ1-2; v_gene: TRBV6-1; abundance: many; len: 14; CDR3nt: TGTGCCAGCACTCCCCAGTGGCGGGATTATGGCTACACCTTC; CDR3aa: CASTPQWRDYGYTF
d_gene: NA; j_gene: TRBJ2-3; v_gene: TRBV29-1; abundance: NA; len: 13; CDR3nt: TGCAGCGTTGATATGGGCGGGACAGATACGCAGTATTTT; CDR3aa: CSVDMGGTDTQYF
d_gene: NA; j_gene: TRBJ2-1; v_gene: TRBV20-1; abundance: few; len: 14; CDR3nt: TGCAGTGCTTCTAGACCGGTCTCCTACAATGAGCAGTTCTTC; CDR3aa: CSASRPVSYNEQFF
d_gene: NA; j_gene: TRBJ2-7; v_gene: TRBV5-1; abundance: few; len: 13; CDR3nt: TGCGCCAGCAGCTTGGGAGGGGATTACGAGCAGTACTTC; CDR3aa: CASSLGGDYEQYF
d_gene: NA; j_gene: TRBJ1-1; v_gene: TRBV28; abundance: NA; len: 15; CDR3nt: TGTGCCAGCAGCGATCAAGGAAATTTGAACACTGAAGCTTTCTTT; CDR3aa: CASSDQGNLNTEAFF
d_gene: TRBD2; j_gene: TRBJ2-1; v_gene: TRBV29-1; abundance: many; len: 14; CDR3nt: TGCAGCGTTGGGGAACTAGCGGGAGTCAATGAGCAGTTCTTC; CDR3aa: CSVGELAGVNEQFF
d_gene: NA; j_gene: TRBJ2-1; v_gene: TRBV5-1; abundance: many; len: 16; CDR3nt: TGCGCCAGCAGCTCTGGCCTAGCGAGCTCCTACAATGAGCAGTTCTTC; CDR3aa: CASSSGLASSYNEQFF
d_gene: TRBD1; j_gene: TRBJ1-1; v_gene: TRBV29-1; abundance: many; len: 16; CDR3nt: TGCAGCGTTGGCGGACAGGGAGGTTGGAAGAACACTGAAGCTTTCTTT; CDR3aa: CSVGGQGGWKNTEAFF
d_gene: NA; j_gene: TRBJ2-7; v_gene: TRBV29-1; abundance: NA; len: 13; CDR3nt: TGCAGCGTTGTGCAGGGAAGCAGTTACGAGCAGTACTTC; CDR3aa: CSVVQGSSYEQYF
d_gene: NA; j_gene: TRBJ1-1; v_gene: TRBV29-1; abundance: many; len: 13; CDR3nt: TGCAGCGTTGAAAGGAATGTGAACACTGAAGCTTTCTTT; CDR3aa: CSVERNVNTEAFF
d_gene: TRBD2; j_gene: TRBJ2-3; v_gene: TRBV10-2; abundance: few; len: 17; CDR3nt: TGCGCCAGCAGTGAGACCGTGACTAGCCGCAGCACAGATACGCAGTATTTT; CDR3aa: CASSETVTSRSTDTQYF
d_gene: NA; j_gene: TRBJ1-2; v_gene: TRBV29-1; abundance: NA; len: 11; CDR3nt: TGCAGCGTTGCTCGGATCTATGGCTACACCTTC; CDR3aa: CSVARIYGYTF
d_gene: TRBD2; j_gene: TRBJ2-1; v_gene: TRBV12-3/TRBV12-4; abundance: NA; len: 16; CDR3nt: TGTGCCAGCAGTGGGACTAGCGGGGGGGGACGGAATGAGCAGTTCTTC; CDR3aa: CASSGTSGGGRNEQFF
d_gene: TRBD1; j_gene: TRBJ2-3; v_gene: TRBV7-6; abundance: NA; len: 15; CDR3nt: TGTGCCAGCAGCGGGATAACAGGGGGCATAGATACGCAGTATTTT; CDR3aa: CASSGITGGIDTQYF
d_gene: TRBD2; j_gene: TRBJ2-1; v_gene: TRBV29-1; abundance: few; len: 16; CDR3nt: TGCAGCGTTGTAAGCCCGGAGCGGGGGAGCTACAATGAGCAGTTCTTC; CDR3aa: CSVVSPERGSYNEQFF
d_gene: NA; j_gene: TRBJ1-3; v_gene: TRBV12-3/TRBV12-4; abundance: many; len: 15; CDR3nt: TGTGCCAGCAGTGCCGTCCCGTTCCTTGGAAACACCATATATTTT; CDR3aa: CASSAVPFLGNTIYF
d_gene: NA; j_gene: TRBJ2-7; v_gene: TRBV7-8; abundance: NA; len: 14; CDR3nt: TGTGCCAGCAGCTTAGACGACCCCTCCTACGAGCAGTACTTC; CDR3aa: CASSLDDPSYEQYF
d_gene: NA; j_gene: TRBJ2-6; v_gene: TRBV20-1; abundance: many; len: 13; CDR3nt: TGCAGTGCTAAAAGCTCTGGGGCCAACGTCCTGACTTTC; CDR3aa: CSAKSSGANVLTF
d_gene: NA; j_gene: TRBJ2-7; v_gene: TRBV27; abundance: many; len: 15; CDR3nt: TGTGCCAGCAGTTTACAAGGCTTACCCCCCTACGAGCAGTACTTC; CDR3aa: CASSLQGLPPYEQYF
d_gene: NA; j_gene: TRBJ2-1; v_gene: TRBV6-2/TRBV6-3; abundance: few; len: 16; CDR3nt: TGTGCCAGCAGTTACGGGGCGGGGAGACCTTACAATGAGCAGTTCTTC; CDR3aa: CASSYGAGRPYNEQFF
d_gene: TRBD2; j_gene: TRBJ2-7; v_gene: TRBV5-6; abundance: NA; len: 13; CDR3nt: TGTGCCAGCAGGGAACTAGCGGGGGGGAAAAGGGACTTC; CDR3aa: CASRELAGGKRDF
d_gene: TRBD2; j_gene: TRBJ2-5; v_gene: TRBV20-1; abundance: many; len: 16; CDR3nt: TGCAGTGCTTCGACTAGCGGGAGATTCAGAGAAGAGACCCAGTACTTC; CDR3aa: CSASTSGRFREETQYF
d_gene: TRBD1; j_gene: TRBJ2-7; v_gene: TRBV5-1; abundance: many; len: 14; CDR3nt: TGCGCCAGCAGCCCGGGACAGGGGGCGCGGGAGCAGTACTTC; CDR3aa: CASSPGQGAREQYF
d_gene: NA; j_gene: TRBJ2-2; v_gene: TRBV6-1; abundance: few; len: 14; CDR3nt: TGTGCCGGAGGGTGGGGGGGCCCCACCGGGGAGCTGTTTTTT; CDR3aa: CAGGWGGPTGELFF
d_gene: TRBD2; j_gene: TRBJ2-1; v_gene: TRBV20-1; abundance: few; len: 14; CDR3nt: TGCAGTGCTAGCGGGGGACTAGCTAAACTTGAGCAGTTCTTC; CDR3aa: CSASGGLAKLEQFF
d_gene: NA; j_gene: TRBJ2-1; v_gene: TRBV15; abundance: many; len: 14; CDR3nt: TGTGCCACCAGCAGGGTGGACAGATACAATGAGCAGTTCTTC; CDR3aa: CATSRVDRYNEQFF
d_gene: NA; j_gene: TRBJ1-2; v_gene: TRBV12-3/TRBV12-4; abundance: NA; len: 15; CDR3nt: TGTGCCAGCAGTTTAGTGTCCCGGGCGGGCTATGGCTACACCTTC; CDR3aa: CASSLVSRAGYGYTF
d_gene: NA; j_gene: TRBJ2-1; v_gene: TRBV12-2; abundance: once; len: 17; CDR3nt: TGTGCAAGTCGCTTAGCCCTAGACACAATCTCCTACAATGAGCAGTTCTTC; CDR3aa: CASRLALDTISYNEQFF
d_gene: NA; j_gene: TRBJ1-3; v_gene: TRBV29-1; abundance: NA; len: 12; CDR3nt: TGCAGCGTTGTTCGGCAGGGAAACACCTTATATTTT; CDR3aa: CSVVRQGNTLYF
d_gene: TRBD2; j_gene: TRBJ2-7; v_gene: TRBV20-1; abundance: many; len: 13; CDR3nt: TGCAGTGCTAGGTTGAGCGGGGCCTACGAGCAGTACTTC; CDR3aa: CSARLSGAYEQYF
d_gene: TRBD2; j_gene: TRBJ2-2; v_gene: TRBV29-1; abundance: few; len: 19; CDR3nt: TGCAGCGTTGACCCCCACCCCCGGACTAGCGGTACGAACACCGGGGAGCTGTTTTTT; CDR3aa: CSVDPHPRTSGTNTGELFF
d_gene: TRBD1; j_gene: TRBJ2-7; v_gene: TRBV12-3/TRBV12-4; abundance: many; len: 15; CDR3nt: TGTGCCAGCAGTTTAAGGACAGGGAGATTAGGCGAGCAGTACTTC; CDR3aa: CASSLRTGRLGEQYF
d_gene: NA; j_gene: TRBJ2-7; v_gene: TRBV20-1; abundance: NA; len: 15; CDR3nt: TGCAGTGCCCCAAATACCCGGACCGGCACCTACGAGCAGTACTTC; CDR3aa: CSAPNTRTGTYEQYF
d_gene: TRBD2; j_gene: TRBJ2-7; v_gene: TRBV28; abundance: NA; len: 14; CDR3nt: TGTGCCAGCAGTAGGCGGGGGGCAGTCTACGAGCAGTACTTC; CDR3aa: CASSRRGAVYEQYF
d_gene: NA; j_gene: TRBJ2-7; v_gene: TRBV18; abundance: once; len: 13; CDR3nt: TGTGCCAGCTCACCACCGACCACCTGGGAGCAGTACTTC; CDR3aa: CASSPPTTWEQYF
d_gene: NA; j_gene: TRBJ2-1; v_gene: TRBV7-2; abundance: few; len: 14; CDR3nt: TGTGCCAGCAGCCCTGGGCCCGCTTACAATGAGCAGTTCTTC; CDR3aa: CASSPGPAYNEQFF
d_gene: TRBD2; j_gene: TRBJ2-2; v_gene: TRBV9; abundance: NA; len: 16; CDR3nt: TGTGCCAGCAGCTACTTAGCGGGAGGGAACACCGGGGAGCTGTTTTTT; CDR3aa: CASSYLAGGNTGELFF